Described below is a single TCR beta chain sequence and its context. With 1 base clipped from V and 10 bases from J, the junction kept 10 bases outside the gene matches. The germline V gene has CDR1 LGHDT and CDR2 YNNKEL (reference sequence). The length of the CDR3 is 15 residues. Per the original data handling: Nucleated cell counts were estimated from reference gene primer amplification. Profiled with immunoSEQ multiplex PCR; TCRdb holds only in-frame clones, not every one. The DNA gave D and trimming, while V, J and clone size come from that table. The sample holds 30,000 to 40,000 clones, 65% to 90% seen once. These data are taken from a study of blood T cell repertoires in COVID-19. Study-level information: The samples span acute and convalescent COVID-19 from the United States, Italy and Spain. Sample material is recorded as cDNA or gDNA derived from T cells, B-cell-depleted T cells, or PBMCs.

This chain connects TRBV3-1 (or the pseudogene TRBV3-2) to TRBJ2-5; TRBD2 matches at 9 bases. The sample comprised peripheral blood. This TCR was recovered from an older woman with active COVID-19. The CDR3 DNA follows: TGTGCCAGCAGCCAAGTGAGCGGGGGGTATCGGGGCCAGTACTTC. This translates into CASSQVSGGYRGQYF.